This TCR beta chain was obtained from a study of a mutant IDH1 vaccine in newly diagnosed glioma. Background on the study: Vaccination began 4-6 weeks post radiotherapy alone, or with temozolomide cycles.

Germline-derived CDR1 and CDR2 are LNHDA and SQIVND (reference sequence). V was clipped by 10 bases and J by 3 bases, with 13 bases between them. The CDR3 extends over 13 amino acids. This table comes from immunoSEQ multiplex PCR, and its TCRdb copy is limited to in-frame clones, with some not included. Here the sample spans fewer than 35,000 clones, nearly 90% being singletons. Time point given: week 11, during vaccination. In the vaccine, a single dose held 300 ug of the mutant IDH1 20-mer peptide, along with topical imiquimod. The sample holds one count of this clone. The antigen remains undetermined.

The chain has TRBV19 and TRBJ1-5; D not certain. This TCR was sampled from a young man with glioma. The starting material was PBMCs, obtained from a glioma patient whose treatment included an IDH1 peptide vaccine. The CDR3 protein is CAISPTANQPQHF. CDR3 nucleotides: TGTGCCATAAGTCCCACGGCCAATCAGCCCCAGCATTTT.